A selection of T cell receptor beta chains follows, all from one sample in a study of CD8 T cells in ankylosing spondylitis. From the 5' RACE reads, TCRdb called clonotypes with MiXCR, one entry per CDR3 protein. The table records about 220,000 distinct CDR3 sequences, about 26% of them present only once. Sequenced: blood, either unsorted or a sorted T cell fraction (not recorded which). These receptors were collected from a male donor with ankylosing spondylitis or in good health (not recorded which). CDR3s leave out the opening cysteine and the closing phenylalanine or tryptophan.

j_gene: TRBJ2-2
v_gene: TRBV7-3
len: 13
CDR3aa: ASSLLRAGAGELF

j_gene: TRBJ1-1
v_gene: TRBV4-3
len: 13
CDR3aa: ASSQDRGQNTEAF

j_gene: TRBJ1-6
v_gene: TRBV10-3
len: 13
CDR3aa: AISGTGLDNSPLH

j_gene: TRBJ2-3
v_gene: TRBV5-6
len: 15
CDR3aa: ASSPKTSGILEDTQY

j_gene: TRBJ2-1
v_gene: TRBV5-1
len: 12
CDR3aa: ASSFLAAYNEQF

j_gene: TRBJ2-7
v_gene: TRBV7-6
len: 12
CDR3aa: ASSPIDGPYEQY

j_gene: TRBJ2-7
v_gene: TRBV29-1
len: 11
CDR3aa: SVERDSPYEQY

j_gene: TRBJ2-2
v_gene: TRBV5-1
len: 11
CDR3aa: ASSLIVTGELF

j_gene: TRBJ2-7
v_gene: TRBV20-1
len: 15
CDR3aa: SARGGLAGASPYEQY

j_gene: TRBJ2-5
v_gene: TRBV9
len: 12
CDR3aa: ASSLGTSGETQY

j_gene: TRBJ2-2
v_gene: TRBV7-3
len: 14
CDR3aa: ASSLGGLANTGELF

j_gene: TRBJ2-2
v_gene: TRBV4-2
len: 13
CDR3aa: ASSQGGTRTGELF

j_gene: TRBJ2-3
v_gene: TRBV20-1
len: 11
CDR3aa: SASDGVSDTQY

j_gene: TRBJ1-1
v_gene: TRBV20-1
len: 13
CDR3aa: SARGVIETHTEAF

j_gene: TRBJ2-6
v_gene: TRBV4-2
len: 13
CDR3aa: ASSQGRSGANVLT

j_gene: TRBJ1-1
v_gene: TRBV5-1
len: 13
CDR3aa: ASSLKTGRTTEAF

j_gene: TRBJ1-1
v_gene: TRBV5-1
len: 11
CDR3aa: ASSLELNTEAF

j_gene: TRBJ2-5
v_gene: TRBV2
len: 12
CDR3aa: AGRPTSGQETQY

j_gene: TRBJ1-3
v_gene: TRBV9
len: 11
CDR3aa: ASMDSAGNTIY

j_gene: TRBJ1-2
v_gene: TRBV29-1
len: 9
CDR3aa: SAEGAGGYT

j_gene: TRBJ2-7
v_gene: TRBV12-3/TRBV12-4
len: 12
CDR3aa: ASSSTPGSYEQY

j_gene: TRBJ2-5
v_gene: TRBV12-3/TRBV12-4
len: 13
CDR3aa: ASSLSGIPWETQY

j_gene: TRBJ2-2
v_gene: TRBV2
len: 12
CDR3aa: ASSEGQGSGELF

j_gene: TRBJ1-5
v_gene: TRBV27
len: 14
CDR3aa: ASSTEGPYSNQPQH

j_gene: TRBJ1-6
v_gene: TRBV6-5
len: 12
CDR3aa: ASSYSGTVEPLH

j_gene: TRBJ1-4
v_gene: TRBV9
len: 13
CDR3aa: ASSSRTGVNEKLF

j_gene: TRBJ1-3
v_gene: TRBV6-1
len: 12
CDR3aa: ASSSGTDGNTIY

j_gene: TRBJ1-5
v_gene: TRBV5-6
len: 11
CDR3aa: ASSRDRVQPQH

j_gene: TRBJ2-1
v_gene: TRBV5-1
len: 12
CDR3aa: ASSSGDRFDEQF

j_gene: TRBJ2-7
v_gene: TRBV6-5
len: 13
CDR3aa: ASSSAGALLREQY

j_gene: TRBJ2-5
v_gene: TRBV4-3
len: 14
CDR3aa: ASSQGTSGTQETQY

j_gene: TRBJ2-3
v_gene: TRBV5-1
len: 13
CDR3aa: ASSLQGLGSDTQY

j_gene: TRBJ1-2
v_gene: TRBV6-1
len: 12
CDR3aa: ASSRTGQNYGYT

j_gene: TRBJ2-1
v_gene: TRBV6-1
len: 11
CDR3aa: ASTLAGGLEQF

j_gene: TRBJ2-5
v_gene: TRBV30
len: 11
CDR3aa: AWSVQERETQY

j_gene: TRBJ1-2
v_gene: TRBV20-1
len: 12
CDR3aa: SAILATPLYGYT

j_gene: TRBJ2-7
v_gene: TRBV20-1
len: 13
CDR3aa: SASRPGTTRGEQY

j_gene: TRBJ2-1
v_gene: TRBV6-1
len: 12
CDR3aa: ASSWGDSYNEQF

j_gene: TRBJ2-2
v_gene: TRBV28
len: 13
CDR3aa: ASSLPSGDTGELF

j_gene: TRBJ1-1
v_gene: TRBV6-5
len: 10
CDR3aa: ASTNFIGMAF

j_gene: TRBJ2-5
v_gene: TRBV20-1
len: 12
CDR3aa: SAPTRALGETQY

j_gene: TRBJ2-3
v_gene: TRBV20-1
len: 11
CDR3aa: SARARTTDTQY